Described below is a single TCR beta chain sequence and its context. This receptor's antigen is unknown. Base qualities are not provided; no much larger clone lies one nucleotide away. Receptors were amplified or captured by the immunoSEQ multiplex PCR assay. TCRdb mirrors the immuneACCESS table, restricted to in-frame sequences. Some clones are absent from its copies; in checked studies, under half trace to an unresolved V gene, and the reason for the others is unknown. The sample has 230,000 or so clones on record, just under 95% of them singletons. 1.5% of the sample goes to the ten largest clones. The sample originates from a study of control samples from healthy donors and cancer patients (TCRdb year 2020). The CDR3 goes from the cysteine to the valine over 13 residues. Solely the CDR3 DNA is kept, with 39 bases framed from the first base. Trimming costs V 2 bases and J 0 bases, and their ends lie 5 bases apart. The germline V gene supplies CDR1 MNHEY and CDR2 SVGEGT.

The chain uses TRBV6-2 or TRBV6-3 and TRBJ2-7; TRBD1 is a weak D gene call, 5 bases matching. Material: blood. This clonotype was sampled from a man in his fifties or sixties in good health. The CDR3 amino acid sequence is: CASSYDSSYEQYV. DNA sequence: TGTGCCAGCAGTTACGACAGCTCCTACGAGCAGTACGTC.